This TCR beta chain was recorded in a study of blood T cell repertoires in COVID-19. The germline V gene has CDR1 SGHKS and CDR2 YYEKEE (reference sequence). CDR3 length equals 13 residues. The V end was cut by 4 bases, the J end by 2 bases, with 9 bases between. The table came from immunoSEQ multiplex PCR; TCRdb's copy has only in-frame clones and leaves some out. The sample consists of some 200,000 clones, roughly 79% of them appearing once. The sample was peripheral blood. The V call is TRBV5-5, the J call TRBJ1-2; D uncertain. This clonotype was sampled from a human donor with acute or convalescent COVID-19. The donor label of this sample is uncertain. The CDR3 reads CASSRRGNYGYTF. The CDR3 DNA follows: TGTGCCAGCAGCCGTCGGGGAAACTATGGCTACACCTTC. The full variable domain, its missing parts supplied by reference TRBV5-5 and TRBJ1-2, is DAGVTQSPTHLIKTRGQQVTLRCSPISGHKSVSWYQQVLGQGPQFIFQYYEKEERGRGNFPDRFSARQFPNYSSELNVNALLLGDSALYLCASSRRGNYGYTFGSGTRLTVV.